This T cell receptor beta chain was obtained from a study of shared clonotypes between healthy human individuals. CD8 cells regarded as naive lacked CD45RO, were positively chosen for CCR7, and omitted terminally differentiated effector memory CD45RA+ cells. Clones were sequenced by immunoSEQ multiplex PCR, and TCRdb holds only the in-frame ones, with some missing. The sample lists approximately 2,200,000 clones; roughly 91% were seen once. The sequencing input was naive CD8+ T cells from PBMCs. The clonotype comes from a young man in good health. Some clones in this sample may be carry-over from other donors' samples.

This chain's CDR3 is CASSLGAGSTVYEQYF. The CDR3 DNA is TGTGCCAGCAGCTTAGGAGCGGGCTCAACCGTCTACGAGCAGTACTTC. V and J are TRBV7-8 and TRBJ2-7; weak D call: TRBD2 (6 bases). V was clipped by 1 base and J by 3 bases, with 16 bases between them. The V gene's germline CDR1 is SGHVS and CDR2 FQNEAQ. The CDR3 sequence is 16 residues long.